This T cell receptor (beta chain) emerged from a study of T-cell memory formation after mild COVID-19. Study summary: Largely, TCR clusters stayed within a single donor. Findings of the study overall: Certain responding clones were present in pre-infection memory, suggesting participation of cross-reactive memory.

Concerning this clonotype itself: Its specificity is unknown.

Researchers used 5'RACE with constant-segment primers to make TCR alpha and TCR beta cDNA libraries that carry sample barcodes and UMIs. Using its own MiXCR run on the 5' RACE reads, TCRdb lists one record per CDR3 protein. The data contain about 390,000 distinct CDR3 sequences, under 25% of them seen just once; the ten biggest clones take up around 13%. The sequence was obtained from an adult woman who had mild COVID-19 (a few samples of this study predate the infection). Cell type and time point are not known. Sequencing was carried out using PBMCs or a T cell subset sorted from them (not recorded which).

This CDR3 reads CASSQNGGSSREQYF. The CDR3 nucleotides read TGTGCCAGCAGCCAAAACGGCGGGAGCTCTCGCGAGCAGTACTTC. The V and J genes are TRBV4-2 and TRBJ2-7; 7 bases align to TRBD2. This CDR3 is built from 15 residues. Germline V gene sequence: CDR1 LGHNA, CDR2 YNFKEQ. Losses at the gene ends were 2 bases for V and 6 bases for J; bases not matched to a gene: 10.